These 20 T cell receptor beta chains originate from one sample sequenced in a study of blood T cells in healthy people across ages. The use of a sample-barcoded 5' primer and a J-beta primer mix characterized a second PCR of about 7 to 12 cycles. TCRdb reprocessed the 5' RACE reads via MiXCR and lists one record per CDR3 protein. The profile covers some 1,000,000 distinct CDR3 sequences, with about 25% appearing a single time and approximately 0.7% taken by the ten largest. This sample also belongs to another study, concerning T cells of mothers and their children.

Material: blood. The receptors come from a girl aged 2 to 9 in good health.

The rearrangement links TRBV28 to TRBJ2-5; TRBD2 matches 15 bases. Germline V CDR1 and CDR2: MDHEN, SYDVKM. The CDR3 loop spans 17 amino acids. V lost 4 bases and J lost 7; bases outside the gene matches: 10. Here the CDR3 reads CASSSIGLAGGGGTQYF. The CDR3 DNA reads as TGTGCCAGCAGTTCGATAGGACTAGCGGGAGGGGGAGGGACCCAGTACTTC.

This chain uses TRBV7-9 with TRBJ1-2; tentatively, D is TRBD1 (5 bases). The germline V gene has CDR1 SEHNR and CDR2 FQNEAQ (reference sequence). V was trimmed by 7 bases and J by 3 bases, leaving 9 bases between them. The CDR3 covers 12 residues. In DNA, the CDR3 is TGTGCCAGCACACTGACAGACTATGGCTACACCTTC. Translated: CASTLTDYGYTF. The full variable domain, rest sourced from reference TRBV7-9 and TRBJ1-2, is DTGVSQNPRHKITKRGQNVTFRCDPISEHNRLYWYRQTLGQGPEFLTYFQNEAQLEKSRLLSDRFSAERPKGSFSTLEIQRTEQGDSAMYLCASTLTDYGYTFGSGTRLTVV.

This sequence joins TRBV29-1 and TRBJ2-1; D gene uncertain. This CDR3 has 15 amino acids. Germline V lookup: CDR1 SQVTM, CDR2 ANQGSEA. The V and J ends lost 5 bases and 7 bases respectively, with 21 bases between them. The CDR3 reads CSVCPPDSARNEQFF. The CDR3 DNA follows: TGCAGCGTTTGCCCCCCAGACTCCGCGCGTAATGAGCAGTTCTTC.

This clonotype was seen at least ten times. The V and J genes are TRBV2 and TRBJ2-5; TRBD1 aligns across 7 bases. The germline gives CDR1 SNHLY, CDR2 FYNNEI. The J segment lost 0 bases and the V segment lost 6 bases, leaving 1 base of the junction unmatched. The CDR3 consists of 13 residues. The CDR3 loop is CASRGGNQETQYF. DNA of the CDR3: TGTGCCAGCAGAGGGGGCAACCAAGAGACCCAGTACTTC.

V and J are TRBV7-2 and TRBJ1-5, with 7 bases fitting TRBD1. This CDR3 has 13 amino acids. Germline values: CDR1 SGHTA, CDR2 FQGNSA. After removal of 4 bases from V and 5 bases from J, the junction contained 2 bases not matched to a gene. CDR3 coding DNA: TGTGCCAGCAGCTGGGACAGAGATCAGCCCCAGCATTTT. The encoded protein is CASSWDRDQPQHF.

This clonotype has just a few counts. The rearrangement joins TRBV5-1 to TRBJ2-5; TRBD2 is a possible D gene (6 bases). The J call is doubtful: the DNA matches TRBJ2-1 better. Looked up from germline, CDR1 is SGHRS and CDR2 is YFSETQ. CDR3 length equals 15 residues. The chain's CDR3 is CASSSLWGDYNEQFF. The CDR3, as DNA: TGCGCCAGCAGCTCTCTATGGGGGGACTACAATGAGCAGTTCTTC.

This clonotype showed up just a few times. V usage is TRBV28 and J usage is TRBJ2-7, with a tentative D call TRBD2 (5 bases). Germline values: CDR1 MDHEN, CDR2 SYDVKM. Trimming took 4 bases from V and 2 from J, leaving 15 bases between them. The CDR3 is 15 residues long. CDR3 sequence reads: CASSSWEQVTYEQYF. In nucleotides, the CDR3 is TGTGCCAGCAGTTCTTGGGAGCAGGTTACCTACGAGCAGTACTTC.

This clonotype appeared once. The rearrangement links TRBV3-1 to TRBJ2-3; D uncertain. The CDR3 is 15 amino acids. Per the germline V gene, CDR1 is LGHDT and CDR2 is YNNKEL (reference sequence). Trimming removed 0 bases from V and 2 bases from J, with 9 bases in between. DNA of the CDR3: TGTGCCAGCAGCCAAGATCCCAGTCTCACAGATACGCAGTATTTT. It codes for CASSQDPSLTDTQYF.

The chain uses TRBV4-1 and TRBJ2-1; the D call may be TRBD1 or TRBD2 (5 bases each). Germline V gene lookup returns CDR1 MGHRA and CDR2 YSYEKL. The germline V and J ends were trimmed by 0 bases and 6 bases, with 12 bases remaining between them. There are 15 residues in the CDR3. As DNA, the CDR3 is TGCGCCAGCAGCCAAGATAGCTCGGGGCTCAATGAGCAGTTCTTC. Protein product: CASSQDSSGLNEQFF.

The genes are TRBV29-1 and TRBJ2-5; D gene ambiguous. The J call is doubtful: the DNA matches TRBJ2-1 better. The germline CDR1 and CDR2 sequences are SQVTM and ANQGSEA. The CDR3 runs 14 residues. The chain's CDR3 is CSVVALLGYNEQFF. CDR3 DNA sequence: TGCAGCGTTGTAGCCCTGCTGGGGTACAATGAGCAGTTCTTC.

This clonotype was observed a few times. The chain has TRBV7-9 and TRBJ2-7; TRBD1 is a possible D gene (6 bases). This CDR3 is built from 13 residues. V lost 5 bases and J lost 4, with 12 bases in between. Germline CDR1 is SEHNR and CDR2 is FQNEAQ (reference sequence). The CDR3 DNA is TGTGCCAGCAGCCCTACAGGGCAGTACGAGCAGTACTTC. It translates to CASSPTGQYEQYF.

This clonotype was detected a few times. V gene TRBV5-7 combines with J gene TRBJ2-1; 8 nucleotides match TRBD2. TRBV5-7 is filed as an ORF, its function uncertain. CDR3 length equals 17 residues. The J segment lost 8 bases and the V segment lost 2 bases, leaving 15 bases of the junction unmatched. CDR3 coding DNA: TGTGCCAGCAGCTTCGGGGTGTTAGCGGGAAGGTGGCATGAGCAGTTCTTC. It codes for CASSFGVLAGRWHEQFF.

The chain joins TRBV12-3 or TRBV12-4 to TRBJ2-5; tentatively, D is TRBD2 (6 bases). V lost 7 bases and J 2 bases, leaving 11 bases between the germline ends. CDR3 length: 13 amino acids. As DNA, the CDR3 is TGTGCCAGCACGGGGGTCGGGCAAGAGACCCAGTACTTC. It encodes CASTGVGQETQYF.

This clonotype was seen only once. This sequence joins TRBV28 and TRBJ2-1, with TRBD2 as a possible D gene (6 bases). Judging by the DNA end, TRBJ2-5 fits better; the J call may be wrong. The CDR3 is 17 amino acids. Germline CDR1 and CDR2: MDHEN and SYDVKM. CDR3 DNA: TGTGCCAGCAGTTTAAAGGTTTGGCCCGGGAGAGGTGAGACCCAGTACTTC. Residues: CASSLKVWPGRGETQYF.

This rearrangement joins TRBV28 to TRBJ2-5; the D gene is possibly TRBD2 (7 bases). The CDR3 is made up of 15 amino acids. V lost 4 bases and J lost 5, with 17 bases in between. The germline CDR1 and CDR2 sequences are MDHEN and SYDVKM. The DNA for the CDR3 is TGTGCCAGCAGTTCCTTGGGAGGGGGAAGGGAGACCCAGTACTTC. Translating it yields CASSSLGGGRETQYF. The full variable domain, in which reference TRBV28 and TRBJ2-5 provide the parts outside the CDR3, is DVKVTQSSRYLVKRTGEKVFLECVQDMDHENMFWYRQDPGLGLRLIYFSYDVKMKEKGDIPEGYSVSREKKERFSLILESASTNQTSMYLCASSSLGGGRETQYFGPGTRLLVL.

The CDR3: CSASDPWDGFSDTQYF. As DNA, the CDR3 is TGCAGTGCTAGTGACCCCTGGGACGGATTTTCAGATACGCAGTATTTT. This chain joins TRBV20-1 and TRBJ2-3, with D possibly called TRBD1 or TRBD2 (5 bases each). The length of the CDR3 is 16 residues. Germline V lookup: CDR1 DFQATT, CDR2 SNEGSKA (reference sequence). V dropped 3 bases and J dropped 4 bases, with 20 bases sitting between them.

The CDR3 loop is CASRPVGSSYGYTF. The CDR3 nucleotides are TGTGCCAGCAGGCCGGTAGGGTCCTCCTATGGCTACACCTTC. V is TRBV4-2 and J is TRBJ1-2; D remains ambiguous. This CDR3 contains 14 residues. Looked up from germline, CDR1 is LGHNA and CDR2 is YNFKEQ. V lost 6 bases to trimming and J lost 4 bases, with 15 bases between them.

The V gene is TRBV7-2, the J gene TRBJ2-3; 7 bases map to TRBD2. This CDR3 contains 18 residues. The germline V gene encodes CDR1 SGHTA and CDR2 FQGNSA. J gave up 5 bases and V 2 bases, and 16 bases lay outside the gene matches. CDR3 protein: CASSLWEAGDDSEDTQYF. Written as DNA, the CDR3 is TGTGCCAGCAGCTTATGGGAGGCGGGGGACGATTCGGAAGATACGCAGTATTTT.

Details on this clonotype: A read error may account for a junction end that differs from germline. The V and J genes are TRBV28 and TRBJ2-5, with 13 nucleotides matching TRBD2. Judging by the DNA end, TRBJ2-1 fits better; the J call may be wrong. CDR3 length: 15 residues. Germline values: CDR1 MDHEN, CDR2 SYDVKM. The CDR3 DNA reads TGTGTCAGCACCCAGGGACTAGCGGGGTACAATGAGCAGTTCTTC. As protein: CVSTQGLAGYNEQFF.

This clonotype was seen only a few times. The chain has TRBV24-1 and TRBJ2-5, with TRBD1 matching over 7 bases. Germline CDR1 is KGHDR and CDR2 is SFDVKD. CDR3 length equals 13 residues. V trimming: 4 bases; J trimming: 5 bases; junction bases outside the gene matches: 3. In DNA, the CDR3 is TGTGCCACCAGTGAGATGGACAGGGAGACCCAGTACTTC. Translation: CATSEMDRETQYF.